This T cell receptor (beta chain) comes out of a study of T cell responses to AZD1222 COVID-19 vaccine. J gave up 5 bases and V 7 bases, and 5 bases lay outside the gene matches. The CDR3 length is 13 residues. Germline loops: CDR1 SNHLY, CDR2 FYNNEI. Generated by immunoSEQ multiplex PCR, the TCRdb table keeps only in-frame clones and is missing some. This sample has about 84,000 clones, with approximately 85% found just once. Material: peripheral blood, obtained 28 days after the second AZD1222 dose. The TCR was taken from an adult who received the AZD1222 COVID-19 vaccine. This sequence joins TRBV2 and TRBJ1-2; 9 bases align to TRBD1. The CDR3 is CASIRDRAYGYTF. The CDR3 coding sequence is TGTGCCAGCATCCGGGACAGGGCTTATGGCTACACCTTC.